Presented here are 13 T cell receptor beta chains from one specimen sequenced in a study of blood T cells in healthy people across ages (dated by TCRdb to between 2014 and 2017). The library was prepared using 5' RACE. The instrument given in TCRdb is Illumina HiSeq 2500. A second PCR of roughly 7 to 11 cycles was performed with a sample-barcoded 5' primer and a J-beta primer mix. TCRdb ran its own pipeline on the public reads, namely fastp trimming at Q25 and MiXCR clone calling, and kept in-frame beta chains. Rows with one shared CDR3 protein collapse into an entry with the most common genes and DNA. The table for this sample lists under 2,000,000 distinct CDR3 sequences; around 50% of them were counted only once. Together, the top ten hold less than 2.5% of the sample. Sequencing input: blood. Receptor source: a woman aged 35 to 49 in good health.

The chain combines TRBV3-1 with TRBJ2-4; TRBD1 aligns across 9 bases. The DNA end is more similar to TRBJ2-7, so the J call may be wrong. CDR3 length: 14 residues. Germline CDR1 is LGHDT and CDR2 is YNNKEL (reference sequence). Here the CDR3 reads CASSQRTGVYEQYF. The CDR3 coding sequence is TGTGCCAGCAGCCAACGGACAGGGGTGTACGAGCAGTACTTC.

The chain is built from TRBV18 and TRBJ1-2; D perhaps matches TRBD1 (5 bases). Germline lookup yields CDR1 KGHSH and CDR2 LQKENI. This CDR3 is 16 amino acids long. Deletions cut 1 base from V and 3 bases from J, with 15 bases between. The CDR3 sequence: CASSPLGRVSDYGYTF. The CDR3 region has the DNA TGTGCCAGCTCACCACTGGGCAGGGTATCTGACTATGGCTACACCTTC.

The chain couples TRBV6-1 to TRBJ1-4; D unclear. Trimming took off 9 bases at V and 0 bases at J, with 14 bases between the two ends. This CDR3 has 15 residues. Germline CDR1 and CDR2: MNHNS and SASEGT. The CDR3, as DNA: TGTGCCAGTACGGACGGGCGGGCAACTAATGAAAAACTGTTTTTT. This sequence encodes CASTDGRATNEKLFF.

The rearrangement uses TRBV24-1 and TRBJ2-5; 8 nucleotides line up with TRBD1. In germline, CDR1 is KGHDR, CDR2 SFDVKD. The CDR3 sequence is 15 residues long. V gave up 4 bases and J gave up 1 base; unmatched junction bases: 4. CDR3 in amino acids: CATSDTTGAQETQYF. CDR3 DNA sequence: TGTGCCACCAGTGACACGACAGGGGCCCAAGAGACCCAGTACTTC.

This clonotype was seen a few times. This CDR3 is CSANYRGLDVTLHF. The CDR3 region has the DNA TGCAGTGCTAACTACAGGGGTTTGGATGTGACCCTCCACTTT. The chain has TRBV20-1 and TRBJ1-6; 7 bases map to TRBD1. CDR1 DFQATT and CDR2 SNEGSKA come from the germline V gene (reference sequence). There are 14 residues in the CDR3. V gave up 4 bases and J gave up 14 bases; unmatched junction bases: 14.

This clonotype occurred a few times. The J gene is TRBJ2-4, the V gene TRBV27; D gene unclear. TRBJ2-7 matches the DNA end more closely, so the J call is doubtful. Germline V CDR1 and CDR2: MNHEY, SMNVEV (reference sequence). The CDR3 runs to 14 residues. CDR3 region: CASSLHPGVYEQYF. Here the CDR3 DNA reads TGTGCCAGCAGTTTACATCCCGGAGTCTACGAGCAGTACTTC.

A few counts support this clonotype. The gene calls are TRBV7-8 and TRBJ2-5, with 7 bases aligning to TRBD1. This CDR3 spans 14 amino acids. Germline trimming cut 5 bases from V and 3 bases from J; bases unmatched to any gene: 6. CDR1 is SGHVS and CDR2 is FQNEAQ in the germline V gene. DNA of the CDR3: TGTGCCAGCAGCCCGACAGGGTTCGAAGAGACCCAGTACTTC. Translating gives CASSPTGFEETQYF.

This clonotype was seen a handful of times. DNA for the CDR3: TGCAGTGCTAGTAGCCAGGGGAACTATGGCTACACCTTC. Translated: CSASSQGNYGYTF. J is TRBJ1-2 and V is TRBV20-1; D is possibly TRBD1 (6 bases). V dropped 3 bases and J dropped 2 bases, with 10 bases sitting between them. The germline gives CDR1 DFQATT, CDR2 SNEGSKA (reference sequence). There are 13 residues in the CDR3.

The chain uses TRBV20-1 and TRBJ1-2; possible D gene TRBD1, 6 bases. The CDR3 has 14 amino acids. Trimming cost V 3 bases and J 4 bases, with 15 bases left between them. Germline lookup yields CDR1 DFQATT and CDR2 SNEGSKA (reference sequence). The CDR3 spells CSASSRGLSYGYTF. CDR3 nucleotides: TGCAGTGCTAGCTCGCGGGGGCTTAGCTATGGCTACACCTTC.

The table lists this clonotype with a few counts. The genes are TRBV6-6 and TRBJ2-7, with D possibly matching TRBD1 (6 bases). This CDR3 is 14 amino acids long. The ends were cut back, 5 bases at V and 3 bases at J, with 14 bases in the middle. Germline V gives CDR1 MNHNY, CDR2 SVGAGI (reference sequence). CDR3 sequence: CASSPGHFNYEQYF. DNA of the CDR3: TGTGCCAGCAGTCCGGGACACTTCAACTACGAGCAGTACTTC.

This clonotype has a handful of counts. The chain joins TRBV24-1 to TRBJ2-5; maybe TRBD2 (5 bases). This CDR3 region has 13 residues. CDR1 and CDR2 (germline): KGHDR, SFDVKD. Trimming removed 9 bases from V and 1 base from J, with 11 bases in between. As DNA, the CDR3 is TGTGCCACCCAAAGAGGGAGCCAAGAGACCCAGTACTTC. It codes for CATQRGSQETQYF.

This clonotype was counted a few times. The V and J genes are TRBV28 and TRBJ2-5; possibly TRBD1 or TRBD2 for D (5 bases each). Trimming took 7 bases from V and 4 from J, leaving 16 bases between them. The CDR3 runs 14 residues. Germline V CDR1 and CDR2: MDHEN, SYDVKM. The CDR3: CASNWGTAVETQYF. CDR3 in DNA: TGTGCCAGCAATTGGGGGACCGCGGTAGAGACCCAGTACTTC.

Note on this clonotype: One end of the junction fails to match germline, which may point to a read error. The chain couples TRBV5-1 to TRBJ2-1; D is ambiguous. There are 12 residues in the CDR3. Per germline, CDR1 SGHRS and CDR2 YFSETQ. The CDR3 reads CASSPSYSEQFF. The CDR3 nucleotides are TGCGCCAGCAGCCCATCCTACAGTGAGCAGTTCTTC.